This TCR beta chain was sequenced for a study of blood T cell repertoires in COVID-19 (dated by TCRdb to about 2020). A note on the overall study: Collaborator samples came from the United States, Italy and Spain and covered acute and convalescent phases of COVID-19. The material from the prospective study consisted of cDNA or gDNA derived from T cells, B-cell-depleted T cells, or PBMCs. Subjects who had been exposed to COVID-19, were actively infected with it, or had recovered from it provided the deeply sampled blood TCRbeta repertoires that made up the dataset. The repertoires were released in a freely available public database meant as a resource for research on the immune response to SARS-CoV-2. Samples came from the ongoing ImmuneRACE study (first 160 participants) plus 1,254 subjects from 6 global collaborators. The sample metadata nearly always contained a de-identified subject ID, COVID-19 status, age in years and sex. Where available, HLA class I and class II types were obtained from metadata supplied by the sample provider rather than from assay-based typing.

Collaborating institutions collected whole blood in K2EDTA tubes following their own protocols. For TCRbeta analysis, collaborators shipped samples in one of three forms: frozen whole blood, isolated PBMCs, or DNA extracted from either of those sample types. Study-level results and caveats: How much clinical and demographic metadata was included differed by source and by participant, and the metadata was provided uncurated.

TCRbeta CDR3 regions were amplified from genomic DNA by means of the immunoSEQ Assay, a bias-controlled multiplex PCR. On the authors' methods: Within the assay, amplification of reference gene primers was used to estimate how many nucleated cells each sample contained. To quantify the absolute abundance of each unique TCRbeta CDR3 rearrangement, sequence reads were collapsed and filtered. For each sample, productive Simpson clonality was calculated by taking the square root of Simpson's diversity index across productive rearrangements. Held by TCRdb, this immuneACCESS table contains in-frame sequences only and omits some clones. Under half of the omission traces to an unresolved V gene where checked; the cause of the rest is unknown. Clonal size and the V and J genes are those of that table, whereas D and trimming came from the DNA. A total of 12,000 to 15,000 clones appear in this sample, around 74% of them only once. The ten largest clones add up to roughly an eighth of the sample.

Only a few counts were recorded for this clone. What this receptor recognizes is not known. It has no much larger one-base neighbor in the sample; base qualities were not kept. Including the terminal cysteine and phenylalanine, the CDR3 comprises 14 residues. The read is trimmed to its CDR3 DNA, 42 bases read in frame from base 1. The trim is 1 base for V and 2 bases for J, with a gap of 9 bases between the germline ends. The germline V gene specifies SGHRS as CDR1 and YFSETQ as CDR2. Sequencing was done on a sample of peripheral blood. This TCR derives from a man in his sixties with acute or convalescent COVID-19. Recombination connected TRBV5-1 to TRBJ2-5, with the D gene call left open. The CDR3 region: CASSLPSAQETQYF. The DNA is TGCGCCAGCAGCTTGCCCTCAGCGCAAGAGACCCAGTACTTC.